What follows are 3 T cell receptor beta chains derived from one specimen sequenced in a study of PD-1 blockade in classical Hodgkin lymphoma. Every patient relapsed after autologous stem cell transplantation, and brentuximab vedotin exposure varied. Data came from immunoSEQ multiplex PCR; TCRdb stores just in-frame clones and leaves some out. The data hold about 40,000 clones, with less than 80% observed a single time. The specimen comprised peripheral blood mononuclear cells (PBMCs), sampled at baseline. The receptor source for this set is a human donor with classical Hodgkin lymphoma.

V gene TRBV29-1 combines with J gene TRBJ2-3, with TRBD2 matching 8 bases. The germline CDR1 and CDR2 sequences are SQVTM and ANQGSEA. CDR3 length: 14 amino acids. The ends lost 8 bases at V and 2 bases at J; junction bases unmatched: 9. In DNA form, the CDR3 reads TGCAGCACCGGGGGTAGCGGGACCACAGATACGCAGTATTTT. Translation gives CSTGGSGTTDTQYF.

The CDR3 region has the DNA TGTGCCAGCAGTTACTCTCTGGGACAGGGTTACGAGCAGTACTTC. Translating it yields CASSYSLGQGYEQYF. The chain has TRBV6-6 and TRBJ2-7; 9 bases match TRBD1. Looked up from germline, CDR1 is MNHNY and CDR2 is SVGAGI (reference sequence). J was trimmed by 4 bases and V by 0 bases; bases with no gene match: 4. The CDR3 runs to 15 residues.

This clone was seen once. The V gene is TRBV7-9, the J gene TRBJ1-2; D is undetermined. Trimming cost V 1 base and J 1 base, with 7 bases left between them. CDR3 length: 14 amino acids. CDR1 and CDR2 from the germline V gene are SEHNR and FQNEAQ (reference sequence). The CDR3: CASSLDTINYGYTF. The CDR3 DNA sequence: TGTGCCAGCAGCTTAGACACAATTAACTATGGCTACACCTTC. The full variable domain, with the rest looked up from reference TRBV7-9 and TRBJ1-2, is DTGVSQNPRHKITKRGQNVTFRCDPISEHNRLYWYRQTLGQGPEFLTYFQNEAQLEKSRLLSDRFSAERPKGSFSTLEIQRTEQGDSAMYLCASSLDTINYGYTFGSGTRLTVV.